This T cell receptor (beta chain) is drawn from a study of shared clonotypes between healthy human individuals. Study-wide results and limits: Sorted-subset samples were not fully sequenced, rarefaction indicated. Sharing across a few donors was seen in 4% to 6.5% of naive CD4 clonotypes.

Assay used: immunoSEQ multiplex PCR; TCRdb lists only in-frame clones, some missing. The table shows approximately 1,000,000 clones, with about 80% occurring only once. Germline V gene lookup returns CDR1 SGHAT and CDR2 FQNNGV. The V and J ends lost 5 bases and 2 bases respectively, with 2 bases between them. The CDR3 extends over 11 amino acids. As regards this clone: Its antigen is unknown. A read error is likely here: a far larger clone is one base away.

The chain has TRBV11-2 and TRBJ2-3; D unresolved. The TCR was taken from a man aged 18 to 29 in good health. Some clones in this sample may be carry-over from other donors' samples. The specimen was memory CD4+ T cells from PBMCs. Specified subset: CD45RA-negative fraction. The CDR3 sequence: CASSNTDTQYF. The CDR3 bases are TGTGCCAGCAGCAACACAGATACGCAGTATTTT.